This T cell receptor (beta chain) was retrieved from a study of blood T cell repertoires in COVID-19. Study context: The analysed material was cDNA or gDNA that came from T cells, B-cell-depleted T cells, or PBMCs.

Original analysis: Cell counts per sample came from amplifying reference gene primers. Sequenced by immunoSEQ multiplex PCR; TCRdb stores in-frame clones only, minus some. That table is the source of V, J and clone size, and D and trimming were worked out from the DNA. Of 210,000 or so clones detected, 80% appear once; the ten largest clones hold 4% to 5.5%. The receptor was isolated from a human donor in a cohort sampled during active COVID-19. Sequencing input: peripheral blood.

The CDR3 reads CASSQDLTGGTDTQYF. The DNA of the CDR3 is TGTGCCAGCAGCCAAGATTTAACAGGGGGCACAGATACGCAGTATTTT. The genes are TRBV3-1 (or the pseudogene TRBV3-2) and TRBJ2-3; 7 bases match TRBD1. V lost 0 bases and J lost 1; bases outside the gene matches: 4. CDR1 and CDR2 from the germline V gene are LGHDT and YNNKEL (reference sequence). The CDR3 contains 16 residues.